Listed below are T cell receptor beta chains from one sample, sequenced in a study of blood T cell repertoires in COVID-19. TCRdb keeps only in-frame clones here, not all; method: immunoSEQ multiplex PCR. This table has about 130,000 clones, about 72% appearing once. Material: peripheral blood. Receptor source: a man in his 60s who had recovered from COVID-19. Both conserved end residues are part of each CDR3. The D gene is left open where the match is weak. Only part of the rows carry a size: once, few, many, or a class if the clone is expanded.

v_gene: TRBV18; abundance: once; d_gene: TRBD1; j_gene: TRBJ2-4; CDR3nt: TGTGCCAGCTCACCCGGACAGGTTCCCCAAAACATTCAGTACTTC; CDR3aa: CASSPGQVPQNIQYF
v_gene: TRBV3-1/TRBV3-2; abundance: -; d_gene: -; j_gene: TRBJ2-2; CDR3nt: TGTGCCAGCAGCCGACAGGATATGAACACCGGGGAGCTGTTTTTT; CDR3aa: CASSRQDMNTGELFF
v_gene: TRBV24-1; abundance: -; d_gene: -; j_gene: TRBJ2-1; CDR3nt: TGTGCCACCAAGGCCGGCGGAAGAAACAATGAGCAGTTCTTC; CDR3aa: CATKAGGRNNEQFF
v_gene: TRBV9; abundance: -; d_gene: TRBD1; j_gene: TRBJ1-5; CDR3nt: TGTGCCAGCAGCGCCGGAATCGGACAGGGAAGGGACCAGCCCCAGCATTTT; CDR3aa: CASSAGIGQGRDQPQHF
v_gene: TRBV6-5; abundance: -; d_gene: -; j_gene: TRBJ1-2; CDR3nt: TGTGCCAGCAGCAGGACAGCTAACTATGGCTACACCTTC; CDR3aa: CASSRTANYGYTF
v_gene: TRBV10-1; abundance: -; d_gene: -; j_gene: TRBJ1-1; CDR3nt: TGCGCCAGCAACCCTGAGGGGACATTGAACACTGAAGCTTTCTTT; CDR3aa: CASNPEGTLNTEAFF
v_gene: TRBV19; abundance: -; d_gene: TRBD1; j_gene: TRBJ1-5; CDR3nt: TGTGCCAGTAGTTCCCGGGACAGGGGGCTAGATCAGCCCCAGCATTTT; CDR3aa: CASSSRDRGLDQPQHF
v_gene: TRBV4-1; abundance: -; d_gene: -; j_gene: TRBJ1-2; CDR3nt: TGCGCCAGCAGCCACCGGGAAGAGTATGGCTACACCTTC; CDR3aa: CASSHREEYGYTF
v_gene: TRBV13; abundance: -; d_gene: -; j_gene: TRBJ2-7; CDR3nt: TGTGCCAGCAGCTTAGGACAGGAGCGTTTCTACGAGCAGTACTTC; CDR3aa: CASSLGQERFYEQYF
v_gene: TRBV6-5; abundance: -; d_gene: TRBD1; j_gene: TRBJ2-7; CDR3nt: TGTGCCACTATGAGGACAGGGACCTACGAGCAGTACTTC; CDR3aa: CATMRTGTYEQYF
v_gene: TRBV7-9; abundance: -; d_gene: -; j_gene: TRBJ1-1; CDR3nt: TGTGCCAGCAGCTCCGCCCGGGAGAGTTTCTTT; CDR3aa: CASSSARESFF
v_gene: TRBV19; abundance: -; d_gene: -; j_gene: TRBJ1-4; CDR3nt: TGTGCCAGTAAGGGGGAAGGTGGTAATGAAAAACTGTTTTTT; CDR3aa: CASKGEGGNEKLFF
v_gene: TRBV7-2; abundance: once; d_gene: -; j_gene: TRBJ2-2; CDR3nt: TGTGCCAGCAGCCCGATCGATGTCGGGGGCACCGGGGAGCTGTTTTTT; CDR3aa: CASSPIDVGGTGELFF
v_gene: TRBV29-1; abundance: -; d_gene: -; j_gene: TRBJ2-3; CDR3nt: TGCAGCGCTATGGAGTGGGATACGCAGTATTTT; CDR3aa: CSAMEWDTQYF
v_gene: TRBV4-1; abundance: -; d_gene: TRBD1; j_gene: TRBJ1-2; CDR3nt: TGCGCCAGCAGCCAAGGGCCAGGGGGCGACGGCTACACCTTC; CDR3aa: CASSQGPGGDGYTF
v_gene: TRBV7-8; abundance: -; d_gene: -; j_gene: TRBJ1-1; CDR3nt: TGTGCCAGCAGCTTAGCACAGGGTTTCACTGAAGCTTTCTTT; CDR3aa: CASSLAQGFTEAFF
v_gene: TRBV19; abundance: -; d_gene: -; j_gene: TRBJ2-3; CDR3nt: TGTGCCAGTAGTGCAGTCACAGATACGCAGTATTTT; CDR3aa: CASSAVTDTQYF
v_gene: TRBV2; abundance: once; d_gene: TRBD2; j_gene: TRBJ2-5; CDR3nt: TGTGCCAGCAGTGAATGGCGGGGGGTTGACTTC; CDR3aa: CASSEWRGVDF
v_gene: TRBV5-1; abundance: -; d_gene: TRBD1; j_gene: TRBJ2-1; CDR3nt: TGCGCCAGCAGCCAAGGACAGGGGGCGTACAATGAGCAGTTCTTC; CDR3aa: CASSQGQGAYNEQFF
v_gene: TRBV5-6; abundance: -; d_gene: -; j_gene: TRBJ1-2; CDR3nt: TGTGCCAGCAGTTCTTGGACAGAAAACTATGGCTACACCTTC; CDR3aa: CASSSWTENYGYTF
v_gene: TRBV19; abundance: -; d_gene: TRBD1; j_gene: TRBJ2-7; CDR3nt: TGTGCCAGTAGGGAGACAGGGACGGAGTACGAGCAGTACTTC; CDR3aa: CASRETGTEYEQYF
v_gene: TRBV4-3; abundance: -; d_gene: -; j_gene: TRBJ1-3; CDR3nt: TGCGCCAGCAGCCAAGCAGGACAGTCTGGAAACACCATATATTTT; CDR3aa: CASSQAGQSGNTIYF
v_gene: TRBV7-8; abundance: -; d_gene: -; j_gene: TRBJ2-2; CDR3nt: TGTGCCAGCAGCTTAGTCAGGGTTCCCGGGGAGCTGTTTTTT; CDR3aa: CASSLVRVPGELFF
v_gene: TRBV4-2; abundance: -; d_gene: TRBD1; j_gene: TRBJ1-1; CDR3nt: TGTGCCAGCAGCCACGGACAGGGGAGGAACACTGAAGCTTTCTTT; CDR3aa: CASSHGQGRNTEAFF